A single sample is the source of the 2 T cell receptor beta chains below, sequenced in a study of T cell repertoires in cytomegalovirus infection. TCRdb called the reads again in MiXCR, with one record for every CDR3 protein. The table includes some 220,000 distinct CDR3 sequences, 9% to 15% detected once. Sequenced input: PBMCs. Source of these receptors: a human donor in good health (CMV status not recorded). Some clones in this sample may be carry-over from other donors' samples.

This clonotype showed up just a few times. The chain recombines TRBV29-1 with TRBJ2-1; D gene ambiguous. Trimming shortened V by 4 bases and J by 12 bases, and 7 bases separated the two germline ends. This CDR3 is built from 9 residues. Germline V gene lookup returns CDR1 SQVTM and CDR2 ANQGSEA. The CDR3 protein is CSVGGVQFF. The CDR3 DNA is TGCAGCGTTGGGGGTGTGCAGTTCTTC.

This clonotype was counted at least ten times. The genes are TRBV28 and TRBJ2-7; weak D call: TRBD1 (6 bases). V was cut by 9 bases and J by 2 bases, with 17 bases left in between. Germline CDR1 MDHEN, CDR2 SYDVKM. The CDR3 length is 14 residues. The chain's CDR3 is CASYKQGRPYEQYF. For the CDR3, the DNA is TGTGCCAGTTACAAGCAGGGGCGCCCCTACGAGCAGTACTTC.